The T cell receptor beta chain described here comes from a study of cytomegalovirus exposure and HLA in healthy donors. CDR1 and CDR2 (germline): LGHNA, YSLEER. Losses at the gene ends were 0 bases for V and 1 base for J; bases not matched to a gene: 0. The CDR3 extends over 15 amino acids. 13 Jbeta primers and 60 Vbeta primers were used for the PCR. Only in-frame clones appear in the TCRdb table, and some are missing; sequencing was by immunoSEQ multiplex PCR. Of around 120,000 clones listed, about 80% are singletons. This clone showed up just a few times. The sequencing sample was made of PBMCs. The gene calls are TRBV4-3 and TRBJ2-5; 9 bases align to TRBD2. The receptor comes from a man in his late teens or twenties in good health and CMV-seronegative. CDR3 residues: CASSQERGGQETQYF. The CDR3 region has the DNA TGCGCCAGCAGCCAAGAGCGGGGGGGCCAAGAGACCCAGTACTTC.